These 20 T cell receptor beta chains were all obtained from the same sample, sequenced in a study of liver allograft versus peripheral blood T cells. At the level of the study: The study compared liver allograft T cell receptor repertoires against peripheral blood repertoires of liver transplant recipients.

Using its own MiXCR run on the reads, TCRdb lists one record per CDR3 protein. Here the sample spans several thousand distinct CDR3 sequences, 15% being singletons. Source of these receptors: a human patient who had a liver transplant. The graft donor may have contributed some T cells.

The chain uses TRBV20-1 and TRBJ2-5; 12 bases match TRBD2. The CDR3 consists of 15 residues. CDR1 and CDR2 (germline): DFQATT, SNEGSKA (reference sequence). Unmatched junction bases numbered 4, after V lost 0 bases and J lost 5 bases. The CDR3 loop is CSARDSLAGGETQYF. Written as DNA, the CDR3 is TGCAGTGCTAGAGATTCCCTAGCGGGAGGGGAGACCCAGTACTTC.

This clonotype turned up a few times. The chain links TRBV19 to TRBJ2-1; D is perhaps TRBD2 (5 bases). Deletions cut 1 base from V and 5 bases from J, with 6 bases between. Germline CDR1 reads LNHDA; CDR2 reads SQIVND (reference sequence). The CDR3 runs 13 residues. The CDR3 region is CASSIGLNNEQFF. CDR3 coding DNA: TGTGCCAGTAGTATAGGACTAAACAATGAGCAGTTCTTC.

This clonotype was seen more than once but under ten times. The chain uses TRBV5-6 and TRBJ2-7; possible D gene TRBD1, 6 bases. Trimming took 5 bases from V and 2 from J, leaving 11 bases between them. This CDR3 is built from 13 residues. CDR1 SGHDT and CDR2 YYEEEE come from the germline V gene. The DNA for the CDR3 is TGTGCCAGCAGTTTCGGACAGACCTACGAGCAGTACTTC. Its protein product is CASSFGQTYEQYF.

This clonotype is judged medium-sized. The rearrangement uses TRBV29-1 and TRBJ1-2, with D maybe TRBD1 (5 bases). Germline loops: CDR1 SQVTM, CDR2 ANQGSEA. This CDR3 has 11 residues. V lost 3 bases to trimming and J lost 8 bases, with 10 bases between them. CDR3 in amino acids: CSVDGGEGYTF. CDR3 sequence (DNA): TGCAGCGTTGACGGAGGGGAAGGCTACACCTTC.

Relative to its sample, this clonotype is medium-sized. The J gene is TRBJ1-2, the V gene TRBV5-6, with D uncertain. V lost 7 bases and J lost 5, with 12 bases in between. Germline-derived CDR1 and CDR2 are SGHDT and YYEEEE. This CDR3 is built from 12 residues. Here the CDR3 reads CASGITEYGYTF. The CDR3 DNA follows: TGTGCCAGCGGGATTACAGAATATGGCTACACCTTC.

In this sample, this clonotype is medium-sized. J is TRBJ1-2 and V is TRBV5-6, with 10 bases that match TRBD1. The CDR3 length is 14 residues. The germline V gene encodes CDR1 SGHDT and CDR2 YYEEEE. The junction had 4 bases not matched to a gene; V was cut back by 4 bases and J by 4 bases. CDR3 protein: CASSPRDRGYGYTF. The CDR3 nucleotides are TGTGCCAGCAGCCCACGGGACAGGGGCTATGGCTACACCTTC.

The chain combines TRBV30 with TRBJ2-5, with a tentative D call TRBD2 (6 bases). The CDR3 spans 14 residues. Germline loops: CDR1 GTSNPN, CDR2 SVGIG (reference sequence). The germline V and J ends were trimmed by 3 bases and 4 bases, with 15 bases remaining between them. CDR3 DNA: TGTGCCTGGAGCGCACATAGCGGTCGAGAGACCCAGTACTTC. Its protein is CAWSAHSGRETQYF.

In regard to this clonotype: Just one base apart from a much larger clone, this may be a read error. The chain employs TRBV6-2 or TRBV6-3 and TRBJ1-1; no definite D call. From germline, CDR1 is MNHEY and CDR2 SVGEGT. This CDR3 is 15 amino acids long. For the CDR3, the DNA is TGTGCCAACAGTTACCCCCGGCGTGGGTACACTGAAGCTTTCTTT. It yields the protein CANSYPRRGYTEAFF.

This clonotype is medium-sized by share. This chain's CDR3 is CASSYWMDGTGYYGYTF. The CDR3 nucleotides are TGTGCCAGCAGTTACTGGATGGACGGGACAGGGTACTATGGCTACACCTTC. The gene calls are TRBV6-5 and TRBJ1-2; 9 nucleotides align to TRBD1. The J segment lost 3 bases and the V segment lost 1 base, leaving 9 bases of the junction unmatched. The germline CDR1 and CDR2 sequences are MNHEY and SVGAGI. CDR3 size: 17 residues.

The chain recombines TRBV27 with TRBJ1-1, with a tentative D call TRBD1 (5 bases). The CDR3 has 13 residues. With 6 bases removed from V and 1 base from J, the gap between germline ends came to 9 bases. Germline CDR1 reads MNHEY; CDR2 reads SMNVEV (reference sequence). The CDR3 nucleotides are TGTGCCAGCAGGAGACAGAAGAACACTGAAGCTTTCTTT. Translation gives CASRRQKNTEAFF.

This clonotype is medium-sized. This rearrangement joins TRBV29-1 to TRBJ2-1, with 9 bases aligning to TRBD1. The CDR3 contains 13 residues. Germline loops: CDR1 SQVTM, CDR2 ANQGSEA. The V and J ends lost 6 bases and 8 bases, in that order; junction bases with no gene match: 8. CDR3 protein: CSVPGQGGDEQFF. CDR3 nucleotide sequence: TGCAGCGTACCGGGACAGGGAGGCGATGAGCAGTTCTTC.

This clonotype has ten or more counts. The CDR3 nucleotides are TGTGCCAGCAGCCTCGACAGGGACACTGAAGCTTTCTTT. It yields the protein CASSLDRDTEAFF. V is TRBV6-1 and J is TRBJ1-1; 7 bases are shared with TRBD1. CDR3 length: 13 amino acids. Trimming removed 6 bases from V and 3 bases from J; junction bases left unmatched: 4. The V gene's germline CDR1 is MNHNS and CDR2 SASEGT.

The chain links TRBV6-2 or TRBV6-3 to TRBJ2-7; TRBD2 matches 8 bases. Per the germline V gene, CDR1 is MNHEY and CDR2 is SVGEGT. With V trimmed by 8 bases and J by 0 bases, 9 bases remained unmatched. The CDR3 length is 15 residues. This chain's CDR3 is CASRLGGGSSYEQYF. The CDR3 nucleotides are TGTGCCAGCCGGCTCGGCGGGGGGTCCTCCTACGAGCAGTACTTC.

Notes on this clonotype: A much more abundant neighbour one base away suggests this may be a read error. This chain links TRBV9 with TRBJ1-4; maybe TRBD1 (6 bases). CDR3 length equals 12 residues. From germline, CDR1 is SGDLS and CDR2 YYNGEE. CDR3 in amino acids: CVSSVGGEKLFF. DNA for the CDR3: TGTGTCAGCAGCGTGGGGGGCGAAAAACTGTTTTTT.

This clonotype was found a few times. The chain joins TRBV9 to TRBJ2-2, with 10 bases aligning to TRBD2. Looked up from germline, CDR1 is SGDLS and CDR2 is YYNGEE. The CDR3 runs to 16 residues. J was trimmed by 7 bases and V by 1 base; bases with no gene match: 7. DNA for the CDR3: TGTGCCAGCAGCGTAATAGCGGGAGGAGATGGCGGGGAGCTGTTTTTT. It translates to CASSVIAGGDGGELFF.

The CDR3: CASSLGLAGETQYF. The DNA of the CDR3 is TGTGCCAGCAGCTTGGGACTAGCGGGAGAGACCCAGTACTTC. V usage is TRBV7-2 and J usage is TRBJ2-5; 12 bases fit TRBD2. V was pared by 3 bases and J by 4 bases, with 0 bases of the junction left unmatched. This CDR3 has 14 amino acids. Germline CDR1 SGHTA, CDR2 FQGNSA.

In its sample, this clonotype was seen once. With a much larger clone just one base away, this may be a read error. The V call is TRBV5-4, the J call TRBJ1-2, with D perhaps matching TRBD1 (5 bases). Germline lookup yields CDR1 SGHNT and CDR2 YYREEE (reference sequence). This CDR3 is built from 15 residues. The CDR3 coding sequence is TGTGTCAGCAGCTTGCTGGGGACTTCTAACTATGGCTACACCTTC. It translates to CVSSLLGTSNYGYTF.

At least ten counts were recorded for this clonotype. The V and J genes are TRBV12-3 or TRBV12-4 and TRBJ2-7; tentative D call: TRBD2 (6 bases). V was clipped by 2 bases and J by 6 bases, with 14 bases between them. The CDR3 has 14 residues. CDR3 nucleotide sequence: TGTGCCAGCAGTTTACTAGTGAGGCGGGGCGAGCAGTACTTC. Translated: CASSLLVRRGEQYF.

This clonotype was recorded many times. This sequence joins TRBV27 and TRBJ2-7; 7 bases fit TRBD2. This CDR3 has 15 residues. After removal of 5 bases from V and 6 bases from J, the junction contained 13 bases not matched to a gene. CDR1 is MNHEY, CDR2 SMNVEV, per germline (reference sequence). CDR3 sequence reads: CASSRSGIQAGEQYF. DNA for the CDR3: TGTGCCAGCAGTAGAAGCGGGATACAAGCTGGCGAGCAGTACTTC.

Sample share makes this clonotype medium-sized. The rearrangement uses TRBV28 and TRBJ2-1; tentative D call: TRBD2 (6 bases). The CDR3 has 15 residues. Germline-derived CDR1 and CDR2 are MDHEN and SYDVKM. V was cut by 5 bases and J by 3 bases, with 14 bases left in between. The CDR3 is CASSKSGRDYNEQFF. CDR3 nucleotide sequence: TGTGCCAGCAGTAAATCCGGGAGAGACTACAATGAGCAGTTCTTC.